What follows describes a single T cell receptor beta chain. The entry originates in a study of blood T cell repertoires in COVID-19. Assay used: immunoSEQ multiplex PCR; TCRdb lists only in-frame clones, some missing. The top ten hold 1.2% of the sample, which has over 80,000 clones, around 88% seen once. CDR1 and CDR2 from the germline V gene are KGHSH and LQKENI. Trimming took off 6 bases at V and 0 bases at J, with 17 bases between the two ends. The CDR3 sequence is 16 residues long. Sequenced sample: peripheral blood. The TCR sequence derives from an elderly man with active or convalescent COVID-19. The chain couples TRBV18 to TRBJ1-1; a weak D match, TRBD1 (5 bases). For the CDR3, the DNA is TGTGCCAGCTCCTACACGGGGGGATCCATGAACACTGAAGCTTTCTTT. Translated, it gives CASSYTGGSMNTEAFF.